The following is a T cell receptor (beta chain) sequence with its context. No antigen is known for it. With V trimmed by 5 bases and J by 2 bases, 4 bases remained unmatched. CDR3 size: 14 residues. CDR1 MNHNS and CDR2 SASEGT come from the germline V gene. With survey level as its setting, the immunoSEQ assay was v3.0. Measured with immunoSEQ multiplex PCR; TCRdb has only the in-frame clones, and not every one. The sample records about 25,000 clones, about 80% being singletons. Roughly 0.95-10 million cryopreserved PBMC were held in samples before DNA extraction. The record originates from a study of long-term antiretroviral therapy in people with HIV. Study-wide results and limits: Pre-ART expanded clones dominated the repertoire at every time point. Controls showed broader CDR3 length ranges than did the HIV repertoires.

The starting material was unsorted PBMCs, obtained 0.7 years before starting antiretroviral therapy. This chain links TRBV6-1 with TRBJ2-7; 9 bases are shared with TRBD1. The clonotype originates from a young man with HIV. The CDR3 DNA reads TGTGCCAGCAGTACCGGGACAGGGCCCTACGAGCAGTACTTC. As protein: CASSTGTGPYEQYF.